These 8 T cell receptor beta chains originate from one sample sequenced in a study of blood T cells in healthy people across ages. Alongside a J-beta primer mix, a sample-barcoded 5' primer served in a second PCR lasting roughly 6 to 11 cycles. TCRdb itself ran the 5' RACE reads through MiXCR, one entry per CDR3 protein. Of some 780,000 distinct CDR3 sequences listed, around 50% were seen once; the top ten hold 25% to 30%. The sequencing input was blood. All receptors derive from a man aged 40-49 years in good health.

Concerning this clonotype itself: An end of the junction differs from the germline gene, which may be a read error. J is TRBJ1-5 and V is TRBV7-3, with D uncertain. The CDR3 extends over 13 amino acids. Germline V gene lookup returns CDR1 SGHTA and CDR2 FQGTGA. Here the CDR3 DNA reads TGTGCCAGCAGCACCCGACACAATCGGCCCCAGCATTTT. Its translation is CASSTRHNRPQHF.

This chain links TRBV10-3 with TRBJ1-1; 7 nucleotides match TRBD1. With 4 bases clipped from V and 5 bases from J, the junction kept 7 bases outside the gene matches. The CDR3 covers 14 residues. Germline lookup yields CDR1 ENHRY and CDR2 SYGVKD. CDR3 amino acids: CAISASDRATEAFF. The CDR3 DNA reads as TGTGCCATCAGTGCCTCCGACAGGGCAACTGAAGCTTTCTTT.

In its sample, this clonotype was seen a few times. The chain carries TRBV12-3 or TRBV12-4 and TRBJ1-5; D not certain. Trimming took off 5 bases at V and 7 bases at J, with 18 bases between the two ends. The CDR3 contains 15 residues. The CDR3 reads CASSQLGLMGQPQHF. The CDR3 DNA reads TGTGCCAGCAGTCAGCTTGGACTGATGGGGCAGCCCCAGCATTTT.

This clonotype was seen more than once but under ten times. The J gene is TRBJ2-1, the V gene TRBV3-1; D possibly corresponds to TRBD1 (5 bases). The germline V gene has CDR1 LGHDT and CDR2 YNNKEL (reference sequence). Trimming took off 0 bases at V and 5 bases at J, with 23 bases between the two ends. The CDR3 runs to 19 residues. CDR3 protein: CASSQDKGQVLTYHNEQFF. CDR3 in DNA: TGTGCCAGCAGCCAAGATAAGGGGCAGGTCTTGACCTATCACAATGAGCAGTTCTTC.

This chain links TRBV7-8 with TRBJ2-7; 12 bases map to TRBD1. The CDR3 contains 16 residues. The germline gives CDR1 SGHVS, CDR2 FQNEAQ. V shed 1 base and J 4 bases; nucleotides not matched to a gene: 5. The CDR3 DNA is TGTGCCAGCAGCTTAGGGGGACAGGGGGCGAATTACGAGCAGTACTTC. Translation gives CASSLGGQGANYEQYF.

V and J are TRBV10-3 and TRBJ1-4; D is uncertain. Between the trimmed V and J ends, which lost 10 bases and 0 bases, there was a span of 9 bases. This CDR3 contains 13 residues. Germline V gene lookup returns CDR1 ENHRY and CDR2 SYGVKD. The DNA of the CDR3 is TGTGCCACCAAACCTGCAACTAATGAAAAACTGTTTTTT. Its translation is CATKPATNEKLFF.

This clonotype was counted only a few times. The chain employs TRBV7-9 and TRBJ1-2; 7 bases agree with TRBD1. Germline V gene sequence: CDR1 SEHNR, CDR2 FQNEAQ (reference sequence). CDR3 size: 14 residues. V was clipped by 5 bases and J by 0 bases; unmatched bases: 3. The CDR3 reads CASSRTGANYGYTF. Written as DNA, the CDR3 is TGTGCCAGCAGCCGGACAGGAGCTAACTATGGCTACACCTTC.

This chain uses TRBV24-1 with TRBJ2-1, with D possibly TRBD2 on 5 matching bases. The CDR3 contains 11 residues. CDR1 KGHDR and CDR2 SFDVKD come from the germline V gene. The V and J ends lost 6 bases and 12 bases respectively, with 11 bases between them. The CDR3 is CATSSGLRQFF. The DNA for the CDR3 is TGTGCCACCAGTTCGGGATTAAGGCAGTTCTTC.